The present TCR beta chain was sequenced within a study of T-cell memory formation after mild COVID-19. Across the study: Across donors, TCR clusters were largely donor specific. Study-wide findings and caveats: Clones contracting across day 15 to 85 had a balanced CD4/CD8 profile; later expanding clones leaned CD4+.

Note on this clonotype: Its antigen remains unidentified.

5'RACE with constant-segment primers built TCRalpha and TCRbeta cDNA libraries with UMIs. TCRdb re-analysed the 5' RACE reads in MiXCR, keeping a single row per CDR3 protein. The data contain about 150,000 distinct CDR3 sequences, 13% of them singletons. V dropped 1 base and J dropped 8 bases, with 14 bases sitting between them. The CDR3 length is 14 residues. Germline CDR1 reads MDHEN; CDR2 reads SYDVKM. V and J are TRBV28 and TRBJ1-2, with no clear D. Specimen: PBMCs or a T cell subset sorted from them (not recorded which). This clonotype was obtained from a man aged 18-30 years who had mild COVID-19 (a few samples of this study predate the infection). Cell type and time point are not known. The CDR3 protein is CASSLYRAPRGYTF. The CDR3, as DNA: TGTGCCAGCAGTTTATATCGGGCACCGCGGGGCTACACCTTC.